The text below deals with one T cell receptor (beta chain). The antigen remains undetermined. This sample is part of a study of Graves' ophthalmopathy and Graves' hyperthyroidism. Study-level points and caveats: Most expanded clonotypes in thyroid above 0.001 frequency also showed up in blood.

Using RNA transcripts, the TCR beta CDR3 regions were amplified. HTBI primers primed a first-round RT-PCR, and a second-round multiplex PCR followed. TCRdb reprocessed the multiplex PCR reads via MiXCR and lists one record per CDR3 protein. The sample records some 400,000 distinct CDR3 sequences, roughly 18% being singletons. This CDR3 spans 14 amino acids. V was pared by 5 bases and J by 3 bases, with 14 bases between. The V gene's germline CDR1 is MNHEY and CDR2 SMNVEV (reference sequence). Those donors who had ophthalmopathy presented with moderate-to-severe activity, a CAS of ≥3, a NOSPECS of ≥4 and a duration under 3 months.

The rearrangement links TRBV27 to TRBJ2-7; D may match TRBD1 or TRBD2 (6 bases each). This receptor was obtained from a woman between 18 and 29 years old with Graves' ophthalmopathy. Sequencing was carried out using peripheral blood. The CDR3 is CASSRGARGYEQYF. CDR3 nucleotide sequence: TGTGCCAGCAGTAGGGGGGCTAGGGGCTACGAGCAGTACTTC.